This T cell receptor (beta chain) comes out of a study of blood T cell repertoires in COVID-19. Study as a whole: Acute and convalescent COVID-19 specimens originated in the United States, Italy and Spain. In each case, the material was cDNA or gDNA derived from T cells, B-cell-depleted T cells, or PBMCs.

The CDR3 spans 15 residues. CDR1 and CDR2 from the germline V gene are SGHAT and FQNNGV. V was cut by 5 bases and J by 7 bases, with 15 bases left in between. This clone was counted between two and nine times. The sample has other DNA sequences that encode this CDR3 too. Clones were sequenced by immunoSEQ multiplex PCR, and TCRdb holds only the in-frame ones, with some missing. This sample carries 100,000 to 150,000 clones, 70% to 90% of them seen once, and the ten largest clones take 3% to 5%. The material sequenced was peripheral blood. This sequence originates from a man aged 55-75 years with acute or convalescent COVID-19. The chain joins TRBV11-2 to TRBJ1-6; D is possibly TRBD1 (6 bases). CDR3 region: CASSLVGRGNSPLHF. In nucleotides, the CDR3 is TGTGCCAGCAGCCTCGTAGGAAGGGGGAATTCACCCCTCCACTTT.